The entry that follows covers one TCR beta chain sequence. Libraries were prepared by immunoSEQ multiplex PCR; TCRdb keeps only in-frame clonotypes and omits some of them. The data show more than 65,000 clones, over 80% seen once. The data stem from a study of T cell changes during pregnancy in multiple sclerosis. The CDR3 loop spans 13 amino acids. Deletions cut 2 bases from V and 1 base from J, with 5 bases between. CDR1 and CDR2 from the germline V gene are LNHDA and SQIVND (reference sequence). The clonotype comes from a female donor with multiple sclerosis, enrolled in a pregnancy study. This chain connects TRBV19 to TRBJ1-1; a weak D match, TRBD1 (5 bases). This material consisted of peripheral blood, taken in the first trimester of pregnancy. The CDR3 sequence: CASSITGNTEAFF. CDR3 nucleotide sequence: TGTGCCAGTAGTATAACAGGGAACACTGAAGCTTTCTTT. Full variable domain (outside the CDR3, taken from reference TRBV19 and TRBJ1-1): DGGITQSPKYLFRKEGQNVTLSCEQNLNHDAMYWYRQDPGQGLRLIYYSQIVNDFQKGDIAEGYSVSREKKESFPLTVTSAQKNPTAFYLCASSITGNTEAFFGQGTRLTVV.